These T cell receptor beta chains were read from a single sample in a study of CD8 T cells in Susac syndrome. Using its own MiXCR run on the immunoSEQ multiplex PCR reads, TCRdb lists one record per CDR3 protein. The data contain 200,000 to 250,000 distinct CDR3 sequences, around 95% of them singletons. Specimen: CD4+ T cells from PBMCs. These receptors were obtained from a human donor with multiple sclerosis. The CDR3 runs from the conserved cysteine through the conserved F or W. The D gene is left open where the match is weak. The size of a clone is reported for some rows only, either as once, few or many, or as a class for expanded clones.

d_call clone_size j_call v_call cdr3_nt cdr3_aa
. . TRBJ1-1 TRBV20-1 TGCAGTGCTAGTCGACCGAGGGGCGACACTGAAGCTTTCTTT CSASRPRGDTEAFF
TRBD1 once TRBJ2-5 TRBV29-1 TGCAGCGGCGGGACAGGCGGAGGGGAGACCCAGTACTTC CSGGTGGGETQYF
. . TRBJ2-1 TRBV7-2 TGTGCCAGCAGCTTAAGTGGTGGGGGCCTGAGCTCCTACAATGAGCAGTTCTTC CASSLSGGGLSSYNEQFF
. . TRBJ2-3 TRBV15 TGTGCCACCAGCAGAGAGGGACGGGGTACAGATACGCAGTATTTT CATSREGRGTDTQYF
TRBD1 . TRBJ1-3 TRBV6-1 TGTGCCAGCAGAACAGGGGAGGATACCATATATTTT CASRTGEDTIYF
. few TRBJ1-2 TRBV7-6 TGTGCCAGCAGCTTAGGAGGGAACTATGGCTACACCTTC CASSLGGNYGYTF
. . TRBJ2-6 TRBV11-2 TGTGCCAGCGGACTATTAAGGGGTACAGGGGCCAACGTCCTGACTTTC CASGLLRGTGANVLTF
. . TRBJ2-7 TRBV15 TGTGCCACCAGCGATCTCTATACAGGGCGCGAGCAGTACTTC CATSDLYTGREQYF
TRBD2 few TRBJ2-1 TRBV6-1 TGTGCCAGCAGCCGGACTAGCGGGGGGAACAATGAGCAGTTCTTC CASSRTSGGNNEQFF
. once TRBJ2-7 TRBV18 TGTGCCAGCTCACCACCGTCGGGGGCGAGTAGTTCCTACGAGCAGTACTTC CASSPPSGASSSYEQYF
. . TRBJ1-1 TRBV19 TGTGCCAGTAGTATGAGGGATGACACTGAAGCTTTCTTT CASSMRDDTEAFF
. . TRBJ2-3 TRBV7-2 TGTGCCAGCAGCTTGGGTTCGGAATTCCATCAGTATTTT CASSLGSEFHQYF
. . TRBJ2-5 TRBV6-6 TGTGCCAGCAGTTACGCTGGGGGAAAGACCCAGTACTTC CASSYAGGKTQYF
. . TRBJ1-1 TRBV20-1 TGCAGTGCTAGATTACTCCGGGCTGAAGCTTTCTTT CSARLLRAEAFF
. . TRBJ2-3 TRBV29-1 TGCAGCGCCGCCTTAGCCCCCGCAGATACGCAGTATTTT CSAALAPADTQYF
TRBD1 . TRBJ1-1 TRBV20-1 TGCAGTGCCGCCTCGGACAGGGGTGGCACTGAAGCTTTCTTT CSAASDRGGTEAFF
TRBD2 once TRBJ2-6 TRBV20-1 TGCAGTGCCCGGGGGGGGTCTGGGGCCAACGTCCTGACTTTC CSARGGSGANVLTF
TRBD2 once TRBJ2-5 TRBV11-2 TGTGCCAGCAGTTTTACCAGCGGGGCGCAAGAGACCCAGTACTTC CASSFTSGAQETQYF
. few TRBJ2-2 TRBV11-1 TGTGCCAGCAGCCCGAACACCGGGGAGCTGTTTTTT CASSPNTGELFF
. . TRBJ2-1 TRBV5-4 TGTGCCAGCAGCTTGTGGGGTAGCTCCTACAATGAGCAGTTCTTC CASSLWGSSYNEQFF
. once TRBJ1-6 TRBV12-3/TRBV12-4 TGTGCCAGCACCCCGGACGGGAAAGAAAATTCACCCCTCCACTTT CASTPDGKENSPLHF
TRBD2 . TRBJ2-5 TRBV28 TGTGCCAGCAGTTCCCCAATAGCGGGGACAGAGACCCAGTACTTC CASSSPIAGTETQYF
. . TRBJ1-2 TRBV12-3/TRBV12-4 TGTGCCAGCAGCCGCCCGGGCAGGGCCGGGTTTGATGGCTACACCTTC CASSRPGRAGFDGYTF
TRBD1 . TRBJ1-1 TRBV19 TGTGCCAGTAAAGAGGGACAGGGTGAAGCTTTCTTT CASKEGQGEAFF
TRBD1 once TRBJ1-6 TRBV30 TGTGCCTGGAGTCCGTCGGACAGGGGTCTCCGGGCAAATTCACCCCTCCACTTT CAWSPSDRGLRANSPLHF
. . TRBJ1-1 TRBV3-1 TGTGCCAGCAGCCAAAGCTCAGGGTATAGGAACACTGAAGCTTTCTTT CASSQSSGYRNTEAFF
TRBD2 once TRBJ2-1 TRBV20-1 TGCAGTGCTTACCGGGACTACGCTCTAAATGAGCAGTTCTTC CSAYRDYALNEQFF
. few TRBJ1-2 TRBV19 TGTGCCAGTAGTATAGATCGTAACTATGGCTACACCTTC CASSIDRNYGYTF
TRBD2 . TRBJ2-7 TRBV20-1 TGCAGTGCTAGGACTAGCGGGAATTACTACGAGCAGTACTTC CSARTSGNYYEQYF
. . TRBJ2-7 TRBV2 TGTGCCAGCAGTACATACCGGGACGCCGAGCAGTACTTC CASSTYRDAEQYF
. . TRBJ2-5 TRBV12-3/TRBV12-4 TGTGCCAGCAGCTCACAGGGCCGAACGACCCAGTACTTC CASSSQGRTTQYF
. . TRBJ2-2 TRBV20-1 TGCAGTGCTAGAGGGGCGGGCCACGGGGAGCTGTTTTTT CSARGAGHGELFF
. . TRBJ1-2 TRBV29-1 TGCAGCGTGGGGGGCGGAACCTATGGCTACACCTTC CSVGGGTYGYTF
TRBD2 . TRBJ2-3 TRBV6-2/TRBV6-3 TGTGCCAGCAATAGTCCCGGGACTAGCGTGACAGATACGCAGTATTTT CASNSPGTSVTDTQYF
TRBD1 few TRBJ1-1 TRBV20-1 TGCAGTGCGCTCACAGGGGGCGTCACTGAAGCTTTCTTT CSALTGGVTEAFF
TRBD2 once TRBJ2-5 TRBV12-3/TRBV12-4 TGTGCCAGCATCCCGACTAGCGTGGGTGGAGAGACCCAGTACTTC CASIPTSVGGETQYF
TRBD2 . TRBJ2-3 TRBV29-1 TGCAGCGTTGAGGCTTGGCGCGGGAGGAATACGCAGTATTTT CSVEAWRGRNTQYF
TRBD1 . TRBJ2-7 TRBV20-1 TGCAGTGCTTCACTCCTACAGGGGGAAAGGAACGAGCAGTACTTC CSASLLQGERNEQYF
TRBD2 . TRBJ2-3 TRBV20-1 TGCAGTGCTACTCCCCTTGTAGCGGGAATAACAGATACGCAGTATTTT CSATPLVAGITDTQYF
TRBD2 . TRBJ2-1 TRBV7-9 TGTGCCAGCAGCTTAGCTAGCGGGCCCTACAATGAGCAGTTCTTC CASSLASGPYNEQFF
TRBD1 . TRBJ2-7 TRBV5-6 TGTGCCAGCAGCAGTTTGGACAGGGTCTACGAGCAGTACTTC CASSSLDRVYEQYF
. . TRBJ2-7 TRBV18 TGTGCCAGCTCACCTGTTCGGAGCTCCTACGAGCAGTACTTC CASSPVRSSYEQYF
. . TRBJ1-2 TRBV29-1 TGCAGCGTTGTCCGTCTTACCTATGGCTACACCTTC CSVVRLTYGYTF